This paragraph covers one T cell receptor (beta chain) sequence. Looked up from germline, CDR1 is MNHEY and CDR2 is SVGAGI. The CDR3 consists of 14 residues. V lost 8 bases to trimming and J lost 3 bases, with 14 bases between them. The record originates from a study of T cell changes during pregnancy in multiple sclerosis. Profiled with immunoSEQ multiplex PCR; TCRdb holds only in-frame clones, not every one. The sample carries over 50,000 clones, 85% to 90% recorded once. The receptor was derived from a female donor in good health, enrolled as a control in a pregnancy study. This rearrangement joins TRBV6-5 to TRBJ1-3; the D gene is possibly TRBD1 (6 bases). The source material was peripheral blood, sampled in the first trimester of pregnancy. The CDR3 DNA reads as TGTGCCAGCCGAGAAGGGGGTAGTGGAAACACCATATATTTT. Its translation: CASREGGSGNTIYF.